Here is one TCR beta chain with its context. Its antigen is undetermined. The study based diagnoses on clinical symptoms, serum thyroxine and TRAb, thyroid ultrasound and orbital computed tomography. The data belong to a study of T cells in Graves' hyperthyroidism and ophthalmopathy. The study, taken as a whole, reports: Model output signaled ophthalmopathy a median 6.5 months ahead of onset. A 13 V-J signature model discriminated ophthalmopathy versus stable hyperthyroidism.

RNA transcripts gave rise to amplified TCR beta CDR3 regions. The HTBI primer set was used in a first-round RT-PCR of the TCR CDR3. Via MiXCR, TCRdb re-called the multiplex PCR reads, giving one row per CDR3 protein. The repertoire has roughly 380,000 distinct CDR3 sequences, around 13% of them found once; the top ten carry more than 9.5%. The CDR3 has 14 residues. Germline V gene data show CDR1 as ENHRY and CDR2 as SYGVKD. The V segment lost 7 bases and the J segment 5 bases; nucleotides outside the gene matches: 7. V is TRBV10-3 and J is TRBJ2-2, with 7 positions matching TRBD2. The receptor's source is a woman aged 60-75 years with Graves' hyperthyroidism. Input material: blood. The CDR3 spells CAITREPGTGELFF. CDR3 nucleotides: TGTGCCATCACGCGGGAGCCCGGGACCGGGGAGCTGTTTTTT.